The next 3 T cell receptor beta chains were all read from a single sample in a study of cytomegalovirus exposure and HLA in healthy donors. Primers for the PCR totalled 60 Vbeta and 13 Jbeta. The method was immunoSEQ multiplex PCR; TCRdb's version includes in-frame clones alone and lacks a portion of them. The sample carries around 120,000 clones, approximately 76% recorded once. Sequenced sample: PBMCs. All receptors derive from a man aged 55 to 70 in good health and CMV-seropositive.

V gene TRBV25-1 combines with J gene TRBJ1-2, with 8 bases matching TRBD1. The trim removed 8 bases at V and 4 bases at J, leaving 9 bases unmatched. This CDR3 comprises 14 residues. CDR1 and CDR2 (germline): MGHDK, SYGVNS. Here the CDR3 DNA reads TGTGCCAGCCGATCGGGACAGGCCGTCTATGGCTACACCTTC. Its translation: CASRSGQAVYGYTF.

The chain links TRBV5-4 to TRBJ2-7; 9 nucleotides align to TRBD2. The CDR3 totals 15 residues. CDR1 SGHNT and CDR2 YYREEE come from the germline V gene (reference sequence). Trimming removed 4 bases from V and 6 bases from J; junction bases left unmatched: 11. CDR3 region: CASSLSGSGRSEQYF. The CDR3 nucleotides read TGTGCCAGCAGCCTTAGCGGGAGCGGGAGGAGCGAGCAGTACTTC.

This chain connects TRBV2 to TRBJ2-1, with TRBD2 matching over 10 bases. CDR1 is SNHLY, CDR2 FYNNEI, per germline. The CDR3 has 15 residues. V lost 6 bases to trimming and J lost 8 bases; unmatched junction nucleotides: 10. CDR3 region: CASSLGSGGADEQFF. CDR3 bases: TGTGCCAGCAGCCTGGGGAGCGGGGGGGCCGATGAGCAGTTCTTC.